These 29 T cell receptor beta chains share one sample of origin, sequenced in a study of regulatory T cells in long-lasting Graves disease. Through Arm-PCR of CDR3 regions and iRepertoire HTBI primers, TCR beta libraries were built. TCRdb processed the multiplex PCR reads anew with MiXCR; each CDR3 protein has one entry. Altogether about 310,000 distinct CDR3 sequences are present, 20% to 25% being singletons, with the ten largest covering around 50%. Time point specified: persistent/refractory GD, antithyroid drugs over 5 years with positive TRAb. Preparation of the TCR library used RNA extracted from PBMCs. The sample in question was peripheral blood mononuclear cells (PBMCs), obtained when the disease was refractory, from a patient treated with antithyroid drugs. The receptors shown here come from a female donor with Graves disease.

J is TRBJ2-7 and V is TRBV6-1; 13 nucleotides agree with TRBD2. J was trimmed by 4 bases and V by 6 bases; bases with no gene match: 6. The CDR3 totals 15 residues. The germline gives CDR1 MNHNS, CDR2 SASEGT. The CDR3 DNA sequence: TGTGCCAGCAGGACGACTAGCGGGAGGCCTTACGAGCAGTACTTC. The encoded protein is CASRTTSGRPYEQYF.

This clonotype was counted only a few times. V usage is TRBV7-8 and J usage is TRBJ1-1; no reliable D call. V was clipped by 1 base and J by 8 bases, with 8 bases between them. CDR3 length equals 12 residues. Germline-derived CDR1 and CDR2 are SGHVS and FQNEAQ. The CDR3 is CASSLGNVEAFF. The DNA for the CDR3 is TGTGCCAGCAGCTTAGGTAATGTGGAAGCTTTCTTT.

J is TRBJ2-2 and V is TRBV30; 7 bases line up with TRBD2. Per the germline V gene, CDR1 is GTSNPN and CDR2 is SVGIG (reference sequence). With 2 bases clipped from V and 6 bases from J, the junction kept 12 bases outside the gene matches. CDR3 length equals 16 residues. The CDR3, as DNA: TGTGCCTGGAGTTCGTCGCGGGAGTATGGGTCCGGGGAGCTGTTTTTT. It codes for CAWSSSREYGSGELFF.

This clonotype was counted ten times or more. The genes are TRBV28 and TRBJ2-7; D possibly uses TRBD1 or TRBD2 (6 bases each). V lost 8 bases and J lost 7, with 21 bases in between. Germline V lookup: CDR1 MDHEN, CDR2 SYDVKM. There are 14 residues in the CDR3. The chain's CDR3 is CASETGGPTGEQYF. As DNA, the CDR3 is TGTGCCAGCGAAACCGGGGGCCCAACGGGGGAGCAGTACTTC.

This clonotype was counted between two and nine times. The CDR3 coding sequence is TGCAGCGTTGAACGGGAGAGTTTGGAGACCCAGTACTTC. This sequence encodes CSVERESLETQYF. The rearrangement links TRBV29-1 to TRBJ2-5; D may be TRBD2 (6 bases). V was shortened by 2 bases and J by 5 bases, with 12 bases between the two germline ends. There are 13 residues in the CDR3. CDR1 is SQVTM and CDR2 is ANQGSEA in the germline V gene. Filled out from reference TRBV29-1 and TRBJ2-5, the complete variable domain reads SAVISQKPSRDICQRGTSLTIQCQVDSQVTMMFWYRQQPGQSLTLIATANQGSEATYESGFVIDKFPISRPNLTFSTLTVSNMSPEDSSIYLCSVERESLETQYFGPGTRLLVL.

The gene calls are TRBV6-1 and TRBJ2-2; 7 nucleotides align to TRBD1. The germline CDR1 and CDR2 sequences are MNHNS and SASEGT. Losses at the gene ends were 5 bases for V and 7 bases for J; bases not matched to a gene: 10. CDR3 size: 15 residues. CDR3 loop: CASSTTGARGGELFF. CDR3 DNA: TGTGCCAGCAGTACAACAGGGGCACGGGGCGGGGAGCTGTTTTTT.

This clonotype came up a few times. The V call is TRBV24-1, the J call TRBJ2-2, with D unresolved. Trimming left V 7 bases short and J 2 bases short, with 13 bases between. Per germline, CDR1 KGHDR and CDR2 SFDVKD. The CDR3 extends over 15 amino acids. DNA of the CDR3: TGTGCCACCAGCCGGGCATCGGATAACACCGGGGAGCTGTTTTTT. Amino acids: CATSRASDNTGELFF.

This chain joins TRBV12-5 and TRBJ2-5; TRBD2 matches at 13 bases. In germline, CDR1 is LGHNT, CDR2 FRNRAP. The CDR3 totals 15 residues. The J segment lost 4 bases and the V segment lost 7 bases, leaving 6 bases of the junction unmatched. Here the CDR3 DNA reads TGTGCTAGTGCCGGACTAGCGGGAGATAGAGAGACCCAGTACTTC. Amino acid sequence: CASAGLAGDRETQYF.

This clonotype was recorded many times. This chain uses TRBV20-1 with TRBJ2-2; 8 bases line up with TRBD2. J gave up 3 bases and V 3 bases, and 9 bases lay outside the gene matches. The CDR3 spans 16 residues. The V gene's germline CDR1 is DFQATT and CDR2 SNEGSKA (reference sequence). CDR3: CSASGRASVDTGELFF. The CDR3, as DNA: TGCAGTGCTAGCGGGAGGGCCAGTGTCGACACCGGGGAGCTGTTTTTT.

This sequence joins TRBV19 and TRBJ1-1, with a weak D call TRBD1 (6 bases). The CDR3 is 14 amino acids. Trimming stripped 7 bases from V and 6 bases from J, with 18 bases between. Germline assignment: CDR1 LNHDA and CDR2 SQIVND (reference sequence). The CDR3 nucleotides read TGTGCCAGTATTCCGCAACAGGGAGAGGCTGAAGCTTTCTTT. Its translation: CASIPQQGEAEAFF.

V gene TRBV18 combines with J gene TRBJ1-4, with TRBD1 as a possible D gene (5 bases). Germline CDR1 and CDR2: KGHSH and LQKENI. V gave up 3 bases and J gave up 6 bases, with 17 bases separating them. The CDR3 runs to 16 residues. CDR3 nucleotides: TGTGCCAGCTCACCCACTCAGGGAAGTTCCTATGAAAAACTGTTTTTT. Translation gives CASSPTQGSSYEKLFF.

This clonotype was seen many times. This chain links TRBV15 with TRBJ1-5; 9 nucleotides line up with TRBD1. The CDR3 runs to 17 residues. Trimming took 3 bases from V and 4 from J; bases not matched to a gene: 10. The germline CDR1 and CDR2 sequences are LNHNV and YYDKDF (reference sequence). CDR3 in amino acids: CATSSYRGRSGNQPQHF. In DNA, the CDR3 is TGTGCCACCAGCAGTTACAGGGGGCGCAGCGGTAATCAGCCCCAGCATTTT.

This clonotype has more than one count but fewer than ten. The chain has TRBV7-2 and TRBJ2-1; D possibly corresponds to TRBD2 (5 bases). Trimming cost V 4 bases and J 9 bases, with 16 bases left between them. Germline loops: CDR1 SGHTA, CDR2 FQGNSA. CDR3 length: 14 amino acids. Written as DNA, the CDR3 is TGTGCCAGCAGCTCCGTCGGGGTTTTGGTTGAGCAGTTCTTC. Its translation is CASSSVGVLVEQFF. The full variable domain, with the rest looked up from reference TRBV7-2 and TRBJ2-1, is GAGVSQSPSNKVTEKGKDVELRCDPISGHTALYWYRQSLGQGLEFLIYFQGNSAPDKSGLPSDRFSAERTGGSVSTLTIQRTQQEDSAVYLCASSSVGVLVEQFFGPGTRLTVL.

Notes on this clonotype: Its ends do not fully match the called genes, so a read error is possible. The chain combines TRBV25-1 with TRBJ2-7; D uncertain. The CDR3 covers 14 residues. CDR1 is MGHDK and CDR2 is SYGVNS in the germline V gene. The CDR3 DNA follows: TGTGTCAGCAGTGGCGTAGTGGGGTTTGGCGAGCAGTACTTC. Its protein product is CVSSGVVGFGEQYF.

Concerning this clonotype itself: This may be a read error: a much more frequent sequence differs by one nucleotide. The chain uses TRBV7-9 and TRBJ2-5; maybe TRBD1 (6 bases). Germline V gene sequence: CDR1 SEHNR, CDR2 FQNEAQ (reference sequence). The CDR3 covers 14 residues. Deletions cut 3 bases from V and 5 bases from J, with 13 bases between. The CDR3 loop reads CASSFQGLFETQYF. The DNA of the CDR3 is TGTGCCAGCAGCTTTCAGGGGCTTTTCGAGACCCAGTACTTC.

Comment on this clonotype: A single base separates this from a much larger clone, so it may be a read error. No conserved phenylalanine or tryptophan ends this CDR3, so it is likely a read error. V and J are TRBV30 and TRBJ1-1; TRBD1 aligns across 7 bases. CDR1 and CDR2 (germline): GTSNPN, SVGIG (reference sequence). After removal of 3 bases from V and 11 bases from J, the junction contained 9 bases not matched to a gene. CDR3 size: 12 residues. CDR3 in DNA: TGTGCCTGGAGCAACAGGGGAAAAGTGGCTTTCTAT. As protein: CAWSNRGKVAFY.

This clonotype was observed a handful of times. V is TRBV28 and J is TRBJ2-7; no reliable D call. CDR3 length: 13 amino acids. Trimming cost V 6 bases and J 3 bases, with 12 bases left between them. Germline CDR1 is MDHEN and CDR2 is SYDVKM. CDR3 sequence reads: CASSPRGNYEQYF. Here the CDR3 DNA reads TGTGCCAGCAGCCCCCGAGGAAACTACGAGCAGTACTTC.

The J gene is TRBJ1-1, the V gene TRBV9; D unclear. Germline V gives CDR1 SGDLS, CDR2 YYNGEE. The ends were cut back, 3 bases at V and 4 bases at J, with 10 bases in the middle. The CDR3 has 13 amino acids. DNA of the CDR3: TGTGCCAGCAGCGGAAACAGAGGCACTGAAGCTTTCTTT. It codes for CASSGNRGTEAFF.

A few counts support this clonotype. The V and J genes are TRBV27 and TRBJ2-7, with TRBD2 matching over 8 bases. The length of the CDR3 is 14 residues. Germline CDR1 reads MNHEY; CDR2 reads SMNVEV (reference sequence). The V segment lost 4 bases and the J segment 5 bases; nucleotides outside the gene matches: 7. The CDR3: CASSSREGGHEQYF. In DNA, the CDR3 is TGTGCCAGCAGTTCACGGGAGGGCGGTCACGAGCAGTACTTC.

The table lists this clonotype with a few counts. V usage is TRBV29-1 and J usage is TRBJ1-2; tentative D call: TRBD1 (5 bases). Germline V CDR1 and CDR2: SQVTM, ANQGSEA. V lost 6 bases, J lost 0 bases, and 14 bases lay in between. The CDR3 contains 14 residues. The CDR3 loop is CSVTWDPPNYGYTF. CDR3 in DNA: TGCAGCGTCACCTGGGACCCTCCTAACTATGGCTACACCTTC.

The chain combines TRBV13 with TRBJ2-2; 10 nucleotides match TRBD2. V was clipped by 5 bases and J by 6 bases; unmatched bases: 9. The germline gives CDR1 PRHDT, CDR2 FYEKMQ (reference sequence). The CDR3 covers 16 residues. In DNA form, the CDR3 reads TGTGCCAGCAGCCCAACCCTAGCGGGAGTTTCCGGGGAGCTGTTTTTT. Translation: CASSPTLAGVSGELFF. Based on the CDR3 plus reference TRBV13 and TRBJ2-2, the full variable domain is AAGVIQSPRHLIKEKRETATLKCYPIPRHDTVYWYQQGPGQDPQFLISFYEKMQSDKGSIPDRFSAQQFSDYHSELNMSSLELGDSALYFCASSPTLAGVSGELFFGEGSRLTVL.

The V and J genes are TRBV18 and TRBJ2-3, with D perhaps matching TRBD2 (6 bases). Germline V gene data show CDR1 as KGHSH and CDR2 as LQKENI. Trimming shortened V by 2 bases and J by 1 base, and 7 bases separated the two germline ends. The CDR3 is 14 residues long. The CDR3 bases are TGTGCCAGCTCACCATGGGAGGGCACAGATACGCAGTATTTT. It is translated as CASSPWEGTDTQYF.

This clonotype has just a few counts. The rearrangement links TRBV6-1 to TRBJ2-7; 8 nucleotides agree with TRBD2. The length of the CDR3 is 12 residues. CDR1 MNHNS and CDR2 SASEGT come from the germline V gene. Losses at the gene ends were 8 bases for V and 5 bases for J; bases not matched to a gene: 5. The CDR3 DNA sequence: TGTGCCAGCGGAGTGACTAGCGACGAGCAGTACTTC. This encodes CASGVTSDEQYF.

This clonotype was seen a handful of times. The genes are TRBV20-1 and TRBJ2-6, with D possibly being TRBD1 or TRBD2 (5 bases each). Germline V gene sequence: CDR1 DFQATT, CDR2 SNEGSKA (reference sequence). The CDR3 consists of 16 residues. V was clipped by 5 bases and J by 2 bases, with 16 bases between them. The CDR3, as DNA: TGCAGTGCTCTTGGAGAGGGGCTGACTGGGGCCAACGTCCTGACTTTC. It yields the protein CSALGEGLTGANVLTF.

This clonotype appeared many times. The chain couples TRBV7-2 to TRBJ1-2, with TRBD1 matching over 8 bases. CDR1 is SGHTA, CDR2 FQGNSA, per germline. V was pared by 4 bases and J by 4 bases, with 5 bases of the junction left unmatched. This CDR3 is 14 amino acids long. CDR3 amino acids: CASSSTGVPYGYTF. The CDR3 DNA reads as TGTGCCAGCAGCTCGACAGGGGTCCCCTATGGCTACACCTTC.

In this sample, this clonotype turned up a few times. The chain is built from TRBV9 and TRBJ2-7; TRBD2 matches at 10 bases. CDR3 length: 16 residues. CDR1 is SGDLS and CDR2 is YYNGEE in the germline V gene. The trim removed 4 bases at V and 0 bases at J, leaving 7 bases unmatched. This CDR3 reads CASSQGTSAFSYEQYF. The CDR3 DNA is TGTGCCAGCAGCCAAGGGACTAGCGCCTTCTCCTACGAGCAGTACTTC.

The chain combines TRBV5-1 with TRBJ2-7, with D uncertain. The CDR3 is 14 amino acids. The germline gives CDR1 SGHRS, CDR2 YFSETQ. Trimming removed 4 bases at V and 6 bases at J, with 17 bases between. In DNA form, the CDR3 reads TGCGCCAGCAGCCTCCACTCCGACACCCCCGAGCAGTACTTC. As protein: CASSLHSDTPEQYF.

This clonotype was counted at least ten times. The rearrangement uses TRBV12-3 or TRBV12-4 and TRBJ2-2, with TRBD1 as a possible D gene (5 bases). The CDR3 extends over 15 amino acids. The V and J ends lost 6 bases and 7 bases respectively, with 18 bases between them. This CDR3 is CASSPGPGRGGELFF. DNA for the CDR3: TGTGCCAGCAGCCCCGGGCCAGGGCGTGGCGGGGAGCTGTTTTTT.

The CDR3 DNA reads as TGTGCCAGCTATAACAGGAGCCTCTATAATTCACCCCTCCACTTT. This gives the protein CASYNRSLYNSPLHF. The chain links TRBV9 to TRBJ1-6; D may be TRBD1 (5 bases). Trimming shortened V by 7 bases and J by 3 bases, and 14 bases separated the two germline ends. CDR3 length equals 15 residues. CDR1 SGDLS and CDR2 YYNGEE come from the germline V gene.